The 22 T cell receptor beta chains reported below all come from one sample, sequenced in a study of blood T cell repertoires in COVID-19. Data came from immunoSEQ multiplex PCR; TCRdb stores just in-frame clones and leaves some out. The data contain fewer than 350,000 clones, around 85% of them singletons. Sequencing used PBMCs or T cells enriched from blood (not recorded which). The source of these receptors is a woman aged 50 to 60 who had recovered from COVID-19.

This sequence joins TRBV28 and TRBJ2-2, with D hard to call. V lost 5 bases to trimming and J lost 6 bases, with 10 bases between them. The germline gives CDR1 MDHEN, CDR2 SYDVKM. This CDR3 spans 13 amino acids. CDR3 region: CASSTPLPGELFF. The CDR3 DNA is TGTGCCAGCAGTACACCACTACCCGGGGAGCTGTTTTTT.

The chain employs TRBV12-5 and TRBJ2-1; tentative D call: TRBD2 (6 bases). Germline V gives CDR1 LGHNT, CDR2 FRNRAP. This CDR3 is built from 12 residues. V was shortened by 2 bases and J by 10 bases, with 9 bases between the two germline ends. The CDR3 DNA reads TGTGCTAGTGGTTTGCGGGAGTTGGAGCAGTTCTTC. Protein product: CASGLRELEQFF.

This clone was seen only once. The chain joins TRBV7-3 to TRBJ1-1; the D is unclear. Deletions cut 0 bases from V and 1 base from J, with 6 bases between. The CDR3 spans 14 residues. Germline-derived CDR1 and CDR2 are SGHTA and FQGTGA. In nucleotides, the CDR3 is TGTGCCAGCAGCTTAACCCCAGGGAACACTGAAGCTTTCTTT. Amino acid sequence: CASSLTPGNTEAFF. The whole variable domain, remainder taken from reference TRBV7-3 and TRBJ1-1, is GAGVSQTPSNKVTEKGKYVELRCDPISGHTALYWYRQSLGQGPEFLIYFQGTGAADDSGLPNDRFFAVRPEGSVSTLKIQRTERGDSAVYLCASSLTPGNTEAFFGQGTRLTVV.

V usage is TRBV25-1 and J usage is TRBJ1-1; D is undetermined. This CDR3 region has 11 residues. With 5 bases removed from V and 4 bases from J, the gap between germline ends came to 5 bases. Germline V gene lookup returns CDR1 MGHDK and CDR2 SYGVNS. CDR3 DNA: TGTGCCAGCAGTCCCGGCACTGAAGCTTTCTTT. It is translated as CASSPGTEAFF.

J is TRBJ1-3 and V is TRBV30; tentatively, D is TRBD1 (5 bases). Trimming left V 3 bases short and J 1 base short, with 22 bases between. Germline loops: CDR1 GTSNPN, CDR2 SVGIG (reference sequence). The CDR3 covers 18 residues. The DNA for the CDR3 is TGTGCCTGGAGGGAGCCTGGGACTCCAAAAGGGTCTGGAAACACCATATATTTT. This translates into CAWREPGTPKGSGNTIYF.

The chain has TRBV11-2 and TRBJ1-5; TRBD1 is a possible D gene (6 bases). The CDR3 sequence is 15 residues long. Germline-derived CDR1 and CDR2 are SGHAT and FQNNGV. V was clipped by 6 bases and J by 6 bases, with 18 bases between them. The CDR3 reads CASSSTQGFGQPQHF. The CDR3 DNA sequence: TGTGCCAGCAGTTCGACACAGGGTTTTGGTCAGCCCCAGCATTTT.

The rearrangement joins TRBV19 to TRBJ2-5; D ambiguous. Germline V lookup: CDR1 LNHDA, CDR2 SQIVND (reference sequence). CDR3 length: 14 amino acids. Trimming stripped 3 bases from V and 4 bases from J, with 12 bases between. CDR3 DNA: TGTGCCAGTAGTATTAATAACCGGAGAGAGACCCAGTACTTC. Residues: CASSINNRRETQYF.

This chain connects TRBV6-1 to TRBJ1-1; D might be TRBD1 (6 bases). This CDR3 region has 13 residues. Trimming took off 1 base at V and 3 bases at J, with 6 bases between the two ends. Germline lookup yields CDR1 MNHNS and CDR2 SASEGT. The CDR3, as DNA: TGTGCCAGCAGTGAAGACAGGGACACTGAAGCTTTCTTT. Its translation is CASSEDRDTEAFF.

This chain joins TRBV6-5 and TRBJ1-3; the D is unclear. The CDR3 contains 11 residues. Germline-derived CDR1 and CDR2 are MNHEY and SVGAGI. Between the trimmed V and J ends, which lost 6 bases and 4 bases, there was a span of 4 bases. In DNA form, the CDR3 reads TGTGCCAGCAGCCAAGGAAACACCATATATTTT. As protein: CASSQGNTIYF.

This clone was seen only a few times. The rearrangement joins TRBV27 to TRBJ2-7; 8 bases are shared with TRBD2. The CDR3 is 15 residues long. Per germline, CDR1 MNHEY and CDR2 SMNVEV (reference sequence). With 2 bases clipped from V and 5 bases from J, the junction kept 8 bases outside the gene matches. CDR3 sequence reads: CASSLLSGSLNEQYF. DNA for the CDR3: TGTGCCAGCAGTTTACTCAGCGGGAGTCTAAACGAGCAGTACTTC.

This clone was counted only a few times. This rearrangement joins TRBV10-3 to TRBJ1-1, with 10 bases lining up with TRBD1. The CDR3 has 15 amino acids. Germline CDR1 is ENHRY and CDR2 is SYGVKD. Trimming took 5 bases from V and 3 from J; bases not matched to a gene: 6. The CDR3 DNA is TGTGCCATCAGTAAGACAGGGGGCGCGGACACTGAAGCTTTCTTT. This translates into CAISKTGGADTEAFF.

The gene calls are TRBV12-3 or TRBV12-4 and TRBJ1-1; D not resolved. The CDR3 contains 11 residues. The ends were cut back, 6 bases at V and 7 bases at J, with 9 bases in the middle. This CDR3 is CASSNSIEAFF. CDR3 nucleotide sequence: TGTGCCAGCAGCAACAGCATTGAAGCTTTCTTT.

V gene TRBV5-1 combines with J gene TRBJ1-3; D remains ambiguous. V lost 3 bases to trimming and J lost 3 bases, with 10 bases between them. The CDR3 totals 14 residues. Germline CDR1 and CDR2: SGHRS and YFSETQ. The CDR3 DNA reads as TGCGCCAGCAGCTCTAATCGTAATGGAAACACCATATATTTT. Its protein is CASSSNRNGNTIYF. Complete variable domain (other parts from reference TRBV5-1 and TRBJ1-3): KAGVTQTPRYLIKTRGQQVTLSCSPISGHRSVSWYQQTPGQGLQFLFEYFSETQRNKGNFPGRFSGRQFSNSRSEMNVSTLELGDSALYLCASSSNRNGNTIYFGEGSWLTVV.

The chain recombines TRBV5-1 with TRBJ1-4, with D hard to call. This CDR3 is built from 14 residues. In germline, CDR1 is SGHRS, CDR2 YFSETQ. V lost 0 bases and J 8 bases, leaving 11 bases between the germline ends. The chain's CDR3 is CASSLEGGLEKLFF. CDR3 nucleotide sequence: TGCGCCAGCAGCTTGGAAGGAGGTCTGGAAAAACTGTTTTTT.

The chain joins TRBV29-1 to TRBJ2-7; no clear D gene. Trimming removed 4 bases from V and 6 bases from J, with 16 bases in between. This CDR3 contains 13 residues. Germline V gene lookup returns CDR1 SQVTM and CDR2 ANQGSEA. This CDR3 reads CSVAPLGALEQYF. DNA of the CDR3: TGCAGCGTTGCCCCTTTGGGCGCACTCGAGCAGTACTTC.

The chain carries TRBV18 and TRBJ2-1, with D unresolved. Trimming stripped 2 bases from V and 2 bases from J, with 4 bases between. The CDR3 sequence is 13 residues long. From germline, CDR1 is KGHSH and CDR2 LQKENI. This CDR3 is CASSPIAYNEQFF. CDR3 DNA sequence: TGTGCCAGCTCACCAATAGCCTACAATGAGCAGTTCTTC.

The chain joins TRBV5-1 to TRBJ1-1, with D perhaps TRBD1 (6 bases). Per the germline V gene, CDR1 is SGHRS and CDR2 is YFSETQ. V lost 0 bases and J lost 0, with 27 bases in between. This CDR3 has 21 amino acids. The CDR3 loop reads CASSLAGYDLGRTVVNTEAFF. DNA of the CDR3: TGCGCCAGCAGCTTGGCCGGGTATGATTTGGGCCGGACAGTAGTGAACACTGAAGCTTTCTTT. Full variable domain (remainder filled in from reference TRBV5-1 and TRBJ1-1): KAGVTQTPRYLIKTRGQQVTLSCSPISGHRSVSWYQQTPGQGLQFLFEYFSETQRNKGNFPGRFSGRQFSNSRSEMNVSTLELGDSALYLCASSLAGYDLGRTVVNTEAFFGQGTRLTVV.

In nucleotides, the CDR3 is TGCGCCACCAGGACGGGACTCAACATATACGAGCAGTACTTC. This gives the protein CATRTGLNIYEQYF. This sequence joins TRBV10-2 and TRBJ2-7, with D perhaps TRBD2 (6 bases). V lost 10 bases to trimming and J lost 4 bases, with 20 bases between them. Germline V CDR1 and CDR2: WSHSY, SAAADI. The CDR3 contains 14 residues.

This clone was detected a few times. The V call is TRBV5-1, the J call TRBJ2-2; TRBD1 is a possible D gene (6 bases). V was pared by 3 bases and J by 5 bases, with 14 bases between. In germline, CDR1 is SGHRS, CDR2 YFSETQ. There are 15 residues in the CDR3. The CDR3, as DNA: TGCGCCAGCAGCTCCCTGTTAGGGGGAACCGGGGAGCTGTTTTTT. This codes for CASSSLLGGTGELFF. The whole variable domain, filled in from reference TRBV5-1 and TRBJ2-2, reads KAGVTQTPRYLIKTRGQQVTLSCSPISGHRSVSWYQQTPGQGLQFLFEYFSETQRNKGNFPGRFSGRQFSNSRSEMNVSTLELGDSALYLCASSSLLGGTGELFFGEGSRLTVL.

The chain has TRBV18 and TRBJ1-1; weak D call: TRBD1 (5 bases). Trimming pared 2 bases from V and 6 bases from J, leaving 7 bases between. The CDR3 spans 12 residues. Per the germline V gene, CDR1 is KGHSH and CDR2 is LQKENI. Here the CDR3 DNA reads TGTGCCAGCTCACCATGGGGGGCTGAAGCTTTCTTT. Translated: CASSPWGAEAFF.

J is TRBJ1-1 and V is TRBV6-2 or TRBV6-3; D unclear. The CDR3 has 12 residues. V was pared by 5 bases and J by 5 bases, with 9 bases between. Germline assignment: CDR1 MNHEY and CDR2 SVGEGT. The CDR3, as DNA: TGTGCCAGCAGTCCCTCGGGGACTGAAGCTTTCTTT. Encoded protein: CASSPSGTEAFF.

CDR3 residues: CASSSGPSPNYEQYF. The CDR3 region has the DNA TGTGCCAGCAGCTCCGGACCTAGCCCAAACTACGAGCAGTACTTC. V gene TRBV7-8 combines with J gene TRBJ2-7; D is possibly TRBD2 (5 bases). Germline V lookup: CDR1 SGHVS, CDR2 FQNEAQ. This CDR3 region has 15 residues. V lost 4 bases and J 3 bases, leaving 16 bases between the germline ends.